This T cell receptor beta chain was identified in a study of cytomegalovirus exposure and HLA in healthy donors. Regarding the study as a whole: A list of 150 or so TCR beta chains associated with cytomegalovirus was given.

The PCR employed 60 Vbeta primers together with 13 Jbeta primers. How the authors handled the data: In a later analysis, around 12 million of tens of millions of unique beta chains occurred in at least two donors. Using immunoSEQ multiplex PCR, the repertoire was profiled, and TCRdb retains in-frame clones only, with some absent. The V and J calls and clone size come from that table; D and trimming were worked out from the DNA. The data hold approximately 110,000 clones, with roughly 79% observed a single time. As regards this clone: Its matching antigen is unknown.

J gave up 0 bases and V 10 bases, and 9 bases lay outside the gene matches. Germline lookup yields CDR1 LNHDA and CDR2 SQIVND (reference sequence). This CDR3 is built from 15 residues. Sequenced sample: PBMCs. The chain is built from TRBV19 and TRBJ2-3, with 8 bases aligning to TRBD2. This TCR came from a woman aged 25 to 39 in good health and CMV-seronegative. CDR3: CATALAGGSTDTQYF. The CDR3 DNA follows: TGTGCCACCGCTCTAGCGGGCGGAAGCACAGATACGCAGTATTTT.